The clone carrying this T cell receptor beta chain was found many times. These data come from a study of identical twins' blood T cells. About the research overall: About six alpha and roughly six beta libraries together yielded tens of millions of reads.

V dropped 2 bases and J dropped 3 bases, with 13 bases sitting between them. Germline V gives CDR1 SGHAT, CDR2 FQNNGV. This CDR3 spans 16 amino acids. Each TCR cDNA library carried sample-specific barcodes on both ends. TCRdb redid the calling of the 5' RACE reads with MiXCR, one entry per CDR3 protein. The table lists 350,000 to 450,000 distinct CDR3 sequences, approximately 30% of them singletons. The receptor's source is a woman aged 18-50 years in good health. The chain has TRBV11-2 and TRBJ2-2; D might be TRBD2 (6 bases). Sequenced material: PBMCs. In DNA form, the CDR3 reads TGTGCCAGCAGCTTATTGGCGGGGTCCTACACCGGGGAGCTGTTTTTT. It translates to CASSLLAGSYTGELFF.